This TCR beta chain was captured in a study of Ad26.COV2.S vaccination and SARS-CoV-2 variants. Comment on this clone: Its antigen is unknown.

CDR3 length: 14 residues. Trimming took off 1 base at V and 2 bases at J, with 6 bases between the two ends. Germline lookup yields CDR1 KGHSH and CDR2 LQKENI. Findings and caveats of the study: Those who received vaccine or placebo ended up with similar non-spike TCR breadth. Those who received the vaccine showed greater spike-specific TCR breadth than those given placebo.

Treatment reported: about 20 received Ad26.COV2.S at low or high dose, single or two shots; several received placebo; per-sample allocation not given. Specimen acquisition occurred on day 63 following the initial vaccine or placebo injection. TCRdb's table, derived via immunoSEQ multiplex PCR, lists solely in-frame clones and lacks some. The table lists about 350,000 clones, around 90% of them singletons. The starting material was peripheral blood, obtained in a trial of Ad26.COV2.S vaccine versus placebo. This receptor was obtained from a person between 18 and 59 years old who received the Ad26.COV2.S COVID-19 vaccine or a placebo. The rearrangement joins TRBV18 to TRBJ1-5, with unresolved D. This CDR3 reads CASSPLEGNQPQHF. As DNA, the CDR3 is TGTGCCAGCTCACCACTCGAGGGCAATCAGCCCCAGCATTTT. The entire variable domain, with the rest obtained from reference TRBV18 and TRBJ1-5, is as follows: NAGVMQNPRHLVRRRGQEARLRCSPMKGHSHVYWYRQLPEEGLKFMVYLQKENIIDESGMPKERFSAEFPKEGPSILRIQQVVRGDSAAYFCASSPLEGNQPQHFGDGTRLSIL.